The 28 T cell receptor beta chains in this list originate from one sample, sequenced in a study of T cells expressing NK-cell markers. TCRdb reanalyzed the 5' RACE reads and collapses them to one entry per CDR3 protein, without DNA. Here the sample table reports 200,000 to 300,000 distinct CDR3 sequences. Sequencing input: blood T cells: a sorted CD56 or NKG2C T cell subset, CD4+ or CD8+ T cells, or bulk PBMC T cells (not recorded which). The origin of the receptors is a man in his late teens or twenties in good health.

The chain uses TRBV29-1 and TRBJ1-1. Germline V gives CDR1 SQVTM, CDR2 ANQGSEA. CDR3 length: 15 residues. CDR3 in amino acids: CSVEGSLFGATEAFF. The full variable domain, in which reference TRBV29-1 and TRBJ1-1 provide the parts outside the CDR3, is SAVISQKPSRDICQRGTSLTIQCQVDSQVTMMFWYRQQPGQSLTLIATANQGSEATYESGFVIDKFPISRPNLTFSTLTVSNMSPEDSSIYLCSVEGSLFGATEAFFGQGTRLTVV.

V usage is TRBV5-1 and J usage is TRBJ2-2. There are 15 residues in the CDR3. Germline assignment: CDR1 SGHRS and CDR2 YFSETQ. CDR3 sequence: CASSLAASGTGELFF. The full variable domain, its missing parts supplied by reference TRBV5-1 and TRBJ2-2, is KAGVTQTPRYLIKTRGQQVTLSCSPISGHRSVSWYQQTPGQGLQFLFEYFSETQRNKGNFPGRFSGRQFSNSRSEMNVSTLELGDSALYLCASSLAASGTGELFFGEGSRLTVL.

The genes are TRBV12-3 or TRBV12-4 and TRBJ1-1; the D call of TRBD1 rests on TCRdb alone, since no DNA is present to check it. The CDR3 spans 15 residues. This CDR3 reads CASSPLQGLNTEAFF.

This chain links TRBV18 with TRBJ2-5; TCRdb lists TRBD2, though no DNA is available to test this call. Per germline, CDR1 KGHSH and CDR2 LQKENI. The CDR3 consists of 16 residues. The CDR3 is CASSPLAGGLQETQYF.

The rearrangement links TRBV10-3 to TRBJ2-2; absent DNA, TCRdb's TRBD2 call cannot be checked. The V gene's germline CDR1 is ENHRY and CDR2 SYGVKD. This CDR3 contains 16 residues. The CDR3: CAISERGGTPSGELFF.

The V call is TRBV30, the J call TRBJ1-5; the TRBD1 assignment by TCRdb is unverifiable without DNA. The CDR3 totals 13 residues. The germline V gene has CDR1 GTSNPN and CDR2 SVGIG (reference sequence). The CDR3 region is CAWSFRGDQPQHF.

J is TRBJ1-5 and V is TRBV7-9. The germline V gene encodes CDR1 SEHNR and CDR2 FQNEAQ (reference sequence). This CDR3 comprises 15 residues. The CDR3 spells CASSLGEAGHQPQHF.

CDR3 sequence reads: CASSQQGLSTEAFF. The rearrangement links TRBV12-3 or TRBV12-4 to TRBJ1-1; the TCRdb call, TRBD1, lacks DNA for checking. The CDR3 covers 14 residues.

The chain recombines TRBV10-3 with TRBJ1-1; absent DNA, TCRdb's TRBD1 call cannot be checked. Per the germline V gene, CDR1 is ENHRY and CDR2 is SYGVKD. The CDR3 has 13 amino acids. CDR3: CATGGTGNTEAFF.

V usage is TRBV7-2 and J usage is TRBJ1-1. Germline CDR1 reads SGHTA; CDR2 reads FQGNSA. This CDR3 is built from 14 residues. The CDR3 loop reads CASSLALTITEAFF.

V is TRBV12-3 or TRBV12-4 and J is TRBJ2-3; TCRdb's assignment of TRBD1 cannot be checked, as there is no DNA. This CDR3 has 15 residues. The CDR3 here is CASSLDRGLTDTQYF.

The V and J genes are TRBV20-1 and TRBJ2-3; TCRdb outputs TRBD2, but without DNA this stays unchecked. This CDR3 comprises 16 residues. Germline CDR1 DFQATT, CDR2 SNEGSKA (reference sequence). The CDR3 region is CSASPPSGRGVDTQYF.

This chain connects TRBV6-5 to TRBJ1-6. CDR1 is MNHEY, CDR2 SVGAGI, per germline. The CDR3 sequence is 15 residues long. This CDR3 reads CASSYEGSNNSPLHF.

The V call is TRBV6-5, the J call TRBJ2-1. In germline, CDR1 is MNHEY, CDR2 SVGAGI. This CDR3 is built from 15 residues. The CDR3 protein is CASSYSAQSYNEQFF.

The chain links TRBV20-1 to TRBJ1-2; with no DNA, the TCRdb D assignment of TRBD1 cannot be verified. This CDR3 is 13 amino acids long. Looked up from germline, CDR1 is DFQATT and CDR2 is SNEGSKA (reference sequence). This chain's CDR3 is CSAERRGGHGYTF.

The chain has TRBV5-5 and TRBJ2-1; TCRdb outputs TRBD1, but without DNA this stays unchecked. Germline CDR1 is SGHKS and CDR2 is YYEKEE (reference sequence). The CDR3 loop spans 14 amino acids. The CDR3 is CASSLQGARNEQFF.

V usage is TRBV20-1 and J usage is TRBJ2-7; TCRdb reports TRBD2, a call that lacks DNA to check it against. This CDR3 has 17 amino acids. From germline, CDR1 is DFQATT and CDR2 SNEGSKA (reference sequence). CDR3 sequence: CSARGKRRASGTYEQYF.

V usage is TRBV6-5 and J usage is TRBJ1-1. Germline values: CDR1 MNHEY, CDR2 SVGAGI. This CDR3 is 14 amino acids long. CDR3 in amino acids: CASINGGATTEAFF.

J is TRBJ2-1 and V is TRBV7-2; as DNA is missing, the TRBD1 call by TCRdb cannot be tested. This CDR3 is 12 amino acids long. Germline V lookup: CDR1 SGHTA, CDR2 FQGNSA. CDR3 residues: CASSLETGEQFF.

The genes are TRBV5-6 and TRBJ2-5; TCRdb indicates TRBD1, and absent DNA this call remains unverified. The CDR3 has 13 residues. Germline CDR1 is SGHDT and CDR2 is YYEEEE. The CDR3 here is CASSRQRVETQYF.

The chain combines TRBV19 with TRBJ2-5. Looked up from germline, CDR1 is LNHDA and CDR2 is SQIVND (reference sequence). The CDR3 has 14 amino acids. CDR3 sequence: CASSMGRKQETQYF. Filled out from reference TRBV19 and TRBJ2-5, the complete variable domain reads DGGITQSPKYLFRKEGQNVTLSCEQNLNHDAMYWYRQDPGQGLRLIYYSQIVNDFQKGDIAEGYSVSREKKESFPLTVTSAQKNPTAFYLCASSMGRKQETQYFGPGTRLLVL.

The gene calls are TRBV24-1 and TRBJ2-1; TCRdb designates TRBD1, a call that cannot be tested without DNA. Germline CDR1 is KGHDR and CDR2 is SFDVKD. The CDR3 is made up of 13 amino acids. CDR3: CATGTGTYNEQFF.

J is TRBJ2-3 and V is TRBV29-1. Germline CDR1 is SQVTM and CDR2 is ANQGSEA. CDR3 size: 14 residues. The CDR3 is CSVEDTDRTDTQYF.

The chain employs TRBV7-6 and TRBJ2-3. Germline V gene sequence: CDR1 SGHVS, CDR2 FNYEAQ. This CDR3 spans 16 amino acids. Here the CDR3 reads CASSLGAQASTDTQYF. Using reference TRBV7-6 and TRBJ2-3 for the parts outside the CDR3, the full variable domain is GAGVSQSPRYKVTKRGQDVALRCDPISGHVSLYWYRQALGQGPEFLTYFNYEAQQDKSGLPNDRFSAERPEGSISTLTIQRTEQRDSAMYRCASSLGAQASTDTQYFGPGTRLTVL.

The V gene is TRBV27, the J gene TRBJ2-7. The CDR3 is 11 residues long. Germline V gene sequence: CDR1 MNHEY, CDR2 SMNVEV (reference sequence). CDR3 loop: CASRVPYEQYF.

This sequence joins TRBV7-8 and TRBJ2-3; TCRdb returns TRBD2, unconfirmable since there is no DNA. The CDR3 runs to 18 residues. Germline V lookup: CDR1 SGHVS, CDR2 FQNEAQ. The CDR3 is CASSSRLAGDSSTDTQYF.

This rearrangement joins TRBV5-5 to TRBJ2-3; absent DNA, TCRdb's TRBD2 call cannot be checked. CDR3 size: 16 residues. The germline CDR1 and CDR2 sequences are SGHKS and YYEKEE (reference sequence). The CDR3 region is CASSIRLAPVTDTQYF.

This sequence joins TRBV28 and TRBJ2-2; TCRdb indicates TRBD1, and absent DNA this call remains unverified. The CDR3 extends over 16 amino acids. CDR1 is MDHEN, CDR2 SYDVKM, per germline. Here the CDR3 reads CASSWMFGQASGELFF.